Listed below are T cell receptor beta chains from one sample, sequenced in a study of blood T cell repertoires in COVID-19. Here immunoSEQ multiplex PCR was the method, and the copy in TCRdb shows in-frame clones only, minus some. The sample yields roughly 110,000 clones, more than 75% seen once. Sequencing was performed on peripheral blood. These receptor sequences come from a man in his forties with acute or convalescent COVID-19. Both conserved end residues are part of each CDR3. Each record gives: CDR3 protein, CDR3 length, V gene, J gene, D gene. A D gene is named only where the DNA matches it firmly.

CDR3aa: CASSLWDRVFIGYTF; len: 15; v_gene: TRBV5-6; j_gene: TRBJ1-2; d_gene: TRBD1
CDR3aa: CASSQEAGSRYGYTF; len: 15; v_gene: TRBV4-2; j_gene: TRBJ1-2; d_gene: NA
CDR3aa: CASSQGTRGQCNSPLHF; len: 17; v_gene: TRBV3-1/TRBV3-2; j_gene: TRBJ1-6; d_gene: TRBD1
CDR3aa: CASGTGNTDTQYF; len: 13; v_gene: TRBV11-3; j_gene: TRBJ2-3; d_gene: TRBD1
CDR3aa: CAWRGNQGTAYNEQFF; len: 16; v_gene: TRBV30; j_gene: TRBJ2-1; d_gene: TRBD1
CDR3aa: CASSQDQLAGFYEQYF; len: 16; v_gene: TRBV3-1/TRBV3-2; j_gene: TRBJ2-7; d_gene: TRBD2
CDR3aa: CASSRRPGTGIMNTEAFF; len: 18; v_gene: TRBV19; j_gene: TRBJ1-1; d_gene: TRBD1
CDR3aa: CASSQDLRTSGRYWFSSSQYF; len: 21; v_gene: TRBV4-1; j_gene: TRBJ2-5; d_gene: TRBD2
CDR3aa: CASSGASYEQYF; len: 12; v_gene: TRBV11-3; j_gene: TRBJ2-7; d_gene: NA
CDR3aa: CASSKDFTYEQYF; len: 13; v_gene: TRBV21-1; j_gene: TRBJ2-7; d_gene: NA
CDR3aa: CASSSGGASYNEQFF; len: 15; v_gene: TRBV6-2/TRBV6-3; j_gene: TRBJ2-1; d_gene: TRBD2
CDR3aa: CASRRGGQGPGNTIYF; len: 16; v_gene: TRBV19; j_gene: TRBJ1-3; d_gene: TRBD1
CDR3aa: CASSQGQSSYNSPLHF; len: 16; v_gene: TRBV3-1/TRBV3-2; j_gene: TRBJ1-6; d_gene: NA
CDR3aa: CASSHPDIDEKLFF; len: 14; v_gene: TRBV4-1; j_gene: TRBJ1-4; d_gene: NA
CDR3aa: CASSLVGDSGNTIYF; len: 15; v_gene: TRBV28; j_gene: TRBJ1-3; d_gene: NA
CDR3aa: CASSESSGGPTDTQYF; len: 16; v_gene: TRBV25-1; j_gene: TRBJ2-3; d_gene: TRBD2
CDR3aa: CASSWGDRDEKLFF; len: 14; v_gene: TRBV5-1; j_gene: TRBJ1-4; d_gene: TRBD1
CDR3aa: CSVEDGTSGGYEQYF; len: 15; v_gene: TRBV29-1; j_gene: TRBJ2-7; d_gene: TRBD2
CDR3aa: CASSQGTGRNEKLFF; len: 15; v_gene: TRBV4-3; j_gene: TRBJ1-4; d_gene: TRBD1
CDR3aa: CAWSTRDKAFF; len: 11; v_gene: TRBV30; j_gene: TRBJ1-1; d_gene: NA
CDR3aa: CASRYSSSYEQYF; len: 13; v_gene: TRBV12-3/TRBV12-4; j_gene: TRBJ2-7; d_gene: NA
CDR3aa: CASSLAPGGDQPQHF; len: 15; v_gene: TRBV7-6; j_gene: TRBJ1-5; d_gene: TRBD1
CDR3aa: CASSSAGEGLNEQFF; len: 15; v_gene: TRBV5-1; j_gene: TRBJ2-1; d_gene: TRBD2
CDR3aa: CSVEARSGGRASYEQYF; len: 17; v_gene: TRBV29-1; j_gene: TRBJ2-7; d_gene: TRBD2
CDR3aa: CASRGGTVNEKLFF; len: 14; v_gene: TRBV2; j_gene: TRBJ1-4; d_gene: TRBD1
CDR3aa: CASSLAGGATDTQYF; len: 15; v_gene: TRBV5-6; j_gene: TRBJ2-3; d_gene: TRBD2
CDR3aa: CASSSPGTGGFGYTF; len: 15; v_gene: TRBV19; j_gene: TRBJ1-2; d_gene: TRBD1
CDR3aa: CAISEGPDTQYF; len: 12; v_gene: TRBV10-3; j_gene: TRBJ2-3; d_gene: NA
CDR3aa: CASTEQGVAGYTF; len: 13; v_gene: TRBV12-3/TRBV12-4; j_gene: TRBJ1-2; d_gene: TRBD1